This T cell receptor beta chain was profiled in a study of T cells in Graves' hyperthyroidism and ophthalmopathy. RNA transcripts were the template for amplifying TCR beta CDR3 regions. The HTBI primer set drove a first-round RT-PCR of the TCR CDR3. TCRdb fed the multiplex PCR reads into MiXCR, producing one record per CDR3 protein. The profile shows 500,000 to 600,000 distinct CDR3 sequences, roughly 46% of them singletons. It was considered stable Graves' hyperthyroidism when ophthalmopathy did not progress within 18 months. Hyperthyroidism patients were newly diagnosed, had disease duration under 2 months, and were aged 18 to 65 years. Material: peripheral blood or thyroid tissue (not recorded which). The sequence came from a woman aged 18-35 years with Graves' hyperthyroidism.

This CDR3 is CSVLAAYEQYF. CDR3 DNA: TGCAGCGTTCTAGCGGCCTACGAGCAGTACTTC. The chain employs TRBV4-1 and TRBJ2-7, with 7 bases that match TRBD2. Germline V gene lookup returns CDR1 MGHRA and CDR2 YSYEKL. The CDR3 has 11 amino acids.